This paragraph covers one TCR beta chain sequence. The repertoire was sequenced with immunoSEQ multiplex PCR; TCRdb's copy has only in-frame clones and lacks some. The table has 130,000 to 150,000 clones, roughly 85% seen once. This sample stems from a study of blood T cell repertoires in COVID-19. Across the whole study: PBMCs, B-cell-depleted T cells, or T cells were the source of the cDNA or gDNA that made up the material.

There are 15 residues in the CDR3. CDR1 and CDR2 (germline): SGHKS, YYEKEE (reference sequence). Between the trimmed V and J ends, which lost 4 bases and 4 bases, there was a span of 14 bases. The sequencing input was peripheral blood. The chain employs TRBV5-5 and TRBJ1-4, with D maybe TRBD1 (5 bases). This sequence was found in a man between 60 and 75 years old with acute or convalescent COVID-19. CDR3 amino acids: CASSPGGGGNEKLFF. The CDR3 DNA reads TGTGCCAGCAGCCCCGGGGGAGGCGGTAATGAAAAACTGTTTTTT.